These 10 T cell receptor beta chains were all obtained from the same sample, sequenced in a study of shared clonotypes between healthy human individuals. Positive CCR7 selection of CD45RO-negative cells yielded the naive CD8 cells, and terminally differentiated effector memory CD45RA+ cells were excluded. The repertoire was sequenced with immunoSEQ multiplex PCR; TCRdb's copy has only in-frame clones and lacks some. The sample yields about 800,000 clones, 90% to 98% seen once. The material sequenced was naive CD8+ T cells sorted from blood. These receptors were taken from a man in his thirties or forties in good health.

CDR3 protein: CASSSLRVNRPGTDTQYF. Here the CDR3 DNA reads TGTGCCAGCAGCTCTCTAAGAGTGAACAGGCCGGGCACAGATACGCAGTATTTT. This rearrangement joins TRBV7-9 to TRBJ2-3; maybe TRBD1 (5 bases). CDR1 is SEHNR, CDR2 FQNEAQ, per germline (reference sequence). Trimming stripped 4 bases from V and 1 base from J, with 21 bases between. The CDR3 extends over 18 amino acids.

This rearrangement joins TRBV27 to TRBJ2-2; D gene unclear. CDR3 length: 12 amino acids. V lost 8 bases and J lost 8, with 12 bases in between. CDR1 and CDR2 from the germline V gene are MNHEY and SMNVEV (reference sequence). CDR3: CASGTHGGELFF. CDR3 sequence (DNA): TGTGCCAGCGGTACTCATGGAGGGGAGCTGTTTTTT.

The chain has TRBV29-1 and TRBJ2-7, with no clear D. CDR3 size: 13 residues. V lost 4 bases and J lost 5, with 15 bases in between. The germline gives CDR1 SQVTM, CDR2 ANQGSEA. Here the CDR3 DNA reads TGCAGCGTTGTCCCCGTAACGGCCAACGAGCAGTACTTC. This encodes CSVVPVTANEQYF.

The chain is built from TRBV10-3 and TRBJ2-7; TRBD1 matches at 10 bases. The length of the CDR3 is 14 residues. Germline V gene lookup returns CDR1 ENHRY and CDR2 SYGVKD. V lost 6 bases, J lost 5 bases, and 7 bases stayed unmatched. CDR3 nucleotide sequence: TGTGCCATCAGCAGCGGGACAGGGGTGCACGAGCAGTACTTC. Its translation: CAISSGTGVHEQYF.

The chain combines TRBV27 with TRBJ2-7, with D perhaps matching TRBD2 (7 bases). Germline CDR1 is MNHEY and CDR2 is SMNVEV (reference sequence). V lost 5 bases and J lost 2, with 13 bases in between. This CDR3 region has 14 residues. CDR3: CASSQRGGTYEQYF. The CDR3 region has the DNA TGTGCCAGCAGTCAAAGGGGGGGGACCTACGAGCAGTACTTC.

This chain connects TRBV6-5 to TRBJ2-1; 8 bases fit TRBD2. The V gene's germline CDR1 is MNHEY and CDR2 SVGAGI. The CDR3 totals 14 residues. Trimming removed 2 bases from V and 3 bases from J; junction bases left unmatched: 0. The CDR3 loop reads CASSYGTSYNEQFF. The CDR3 DNA sequence: TGTGCCAGCAGTTACGGGACTAGCTACAATGAGCAGTTCTTC.

The rearrangement links TRBV27 to TRBJ2-1; 9 bases are a match to TRBD2. Germline-derived CDR1 and CDR2 are MNHEY and SMNVEV (reference sequence). The length of the CDR3 is 16 residues. Germline trimming cut 9 bases from V and 6 bases from J; bases unmatched to any gene: 15. Here the CDR3 reads CASQFWPGLATNEQFF. CDR3 in DNA: TGTGCCAGTCAGTTTTGGCCGGGACTAGCCACCAATGAGCAGTTCTTC.

V is TRBV29-1 and J is TRBJ2-3, with 10 bases that match TRBD2. The CDR3 consists of 14 residues. With 1 base clipped from V and 4 bases from J, the junction kept 2 bases outside the gene matches. Germline values: CDR1 SQVTM, CDR2 ANQGSEA. The CDR3, as DNA: TGCAGCGTTGAAGTAGCGGGAGGCCCAGATACGCAGTATTTT. Residues: CSVEVAGGPDTQYF.

This rearrangement joins TRBV5-4 to TRBJ1-4; D gene unclear. Trimming left V 0 bases short and J 7 bases short, with 4 bases between. This CDR3 is 12 amino acids long. CDR1 and CDR2 from the germline V gene are SGHNT and YYREEE (reference sequence). CDR3 nucleotides: TGTGCCAGCAGCTTGGACGGTGAAAAACTGTTTTTT. Protein: CASSLDGEKLFF.

This chain connects TRBV20-1 to TRBJ2-1; D gene ambiguous. Looked up from germline, CDR1 is DFQATT and CDR2 is SNEGSKA (reference sequence). CDR3 size: 11 residues. Trimming cost V 3 bases and J 7 bases, with 7 bases left between them. The CDR3 sequence: CSARALNEQFF. The CDR3 nucleotides are TGCAGTGCTAGGGCTCTTAATGAGCAGTTCTTC.